This T cell receptor (beta chain) originates from a study of cytomegalovirus exposure and HLA in healthy donors. Worth noting for this clone: Antigen unknown.

Study observations and caveats: Follow-up analysis later connected one missense variant in DCLRE1C with trimming of TCR beta V- and J-genes. According to a later analysis, donors in an Asian-associated ancestry cluster reportedly had fewer N-insertions than the 666-donor mean.

The PCR contained 60 Vbeta and 13 Jbeta primers. Original processing methods: Unique TCR beta chains totaled around 86 million in a later count, with 8.5 million to 12 million of them shared. The table came from immunoSEQ multiplex PCR; TCRdb's copy has only in-frame clones and leaves some out. V and J calls and clone size are given by that table; D and trimming were obtained from the DNA. The sample has about 160,000 clones, around four fifths seen once. This receptor was obtained from a female donor in good health and CMV-seronegative. Source material: PBMCs.

The CDR3 protein is CASKATGRVQAEGGELFF. The CDR3 DNA is TGTGCCAGTAAGGCGACGGGTCGTGTACAGGCGGAGGGCGGGGAGCTGTTTTTT. The V call is TRBV19, the J call TRBJ2-2, with D maybe TRBD2 (6 bases). Trimming cost V 7 bases and J 7 bases, with 28 bases left between them. CDR1 is LNHDA and CDR2 is SQIVND in the germline V gene (reference sequence). This CDR3 comprises 18 residues.